This T cell receptor (beta chain) was captured in a study of blood T cell repertoires in COVID-19. Looking at the study overall: Acute and convalescent COVID-19 samples came from the United States, Italy and Spain.

Within the 2 weeks before study entry, each person in the exposed group met a COVID-19 case. Sequencing was performed with immunoSEQ multiplex PCR; in TCRdb, only in-frame clones are kept and a portion is missing. This table has 270,000 or so clones, less than 95% appearing once. The specimen was PBMCs or T cells enriched from blood (not recorded which). The TCR sequence derives from a man in his forties who had been exposed to COVID-19.

The CDR3 sequence is CASSQELGTGETQYF. CDR3 DNA sequence: TGTGCCAGCAGCCAAGAATTGGGGACAGGAGAGACCCAGTACTTC. The chain carries TRBV14 and TRBJ2-5; TRBD1 matches at 8 bases. Losses at the gene ends were 0 bases for V and 4 bases for J; bases not matched to a gene: 4. This CDR3 has 15 residues. Looked up from germline, CDR1 is SGHDN and CDR2 is FVKESK.